These 31 T cell receptor beta chains were all obtained from the same sample, sequenced in a study of CD8 T cells in ankylosing spondylitis. General observations from the study: Eight highly homologous variants formed a TCR beta motif that appeared characteristic of ankylosing spondylitis blood.

TCRdb re-called the 5' RACE reads with MiXCR, one entry per CDR3 protein. Of about 540,000 distinct CDR3 sequences in the sample, roughly 12% were seen once. These receptors have no known antigen. The material sequenced was blood, either unsorted or a sorted T cell fraction (not recorded which). Receptor source: a male donor with ankylosing spondylitis.

This clonotype was detected only a few times. V usage is TRBV2 and J usage is TRBJ2-2, with a possible D match to TRBD1 (5 bases). The germline gives CDR1 SNHLY, CDR2 FYNNEI. V lost 6 bases, J lost 7 bases, and 24 bases lay in between. There are 17 residues in the CDR3. CDR3 bases: TGTGCCAGCAGGCTAGATGGGGCCGATGTTTCAGGCGGGGAGCTGTTTTTT. Translation: CASRLDGADVSGGELFF.

This clonotype has just a few counts. This CDR3 reads CSARDRRGNEQFF. The CDR3 region has the DNA TGCAGTGCTAGAGATCGTAGGGGCAATGAGCAGTTCTTC. The chain couples TRBV20-1 to TRBJ2-1, with D perhaps matching TRBD1 (5 bases). CDR1 DFQATT and CDR2 SNEGSKA come from the germline V gene (reference sequence). The CDR3 consists of 13 residues. Trimming cost V 0 bases and J 6 bases, with 9 bases left between them.

The chain is built from TRBV20-1 and TRBJ2-5; tentative D call: TRBD2 (6 bases). V was clipped by 6 bases and J by 5 bases, with 19 bases between them. Germline CDR1 reads DFQATT; CDR2 reads SNEGSKA (reference sequence). The CDR3 is 14 residues long. The CDR3 nucleotides are TGCAGTGCATCAGACCTAGGGGACTGGGAGACCCAGTACTTC. It specifies CSASDLGDWETQYF.

This chain connects TRBV12-3 or TRBV12-4 to TRBJ1-3, with TRBD1 matching over 11 bases. V lost 6 bases and J lost 0; bases outside the gene matches: 4. The CDR3 loop spans 16 amino acids. The CDR3 reads CASRPGTGGSGNTIYF. The CDR3 DNA reads TGTGCCAGCAGGCCCGGGACAGGGGGCTCTGGAAACACCATATATTTT.

V usage is TRBV20-1 and J usage is TRBJ1-6, with D unresolved. The CDR3 covers 14 residues. Germline V gene sequence: CDR1 DFQATT, CDR2 SNEGSKA (reference sequence). V lost 0 bases, J lost 9 bases, and 12 bases lay in between. This chain's CDR3 is CSARDLTRSSPLHF. In nucleotides, the CDR3 is TGCAGTGCTAGAGATCTGACCCGCAGTTCACCCCTCCACTTT.

The sample holds a few counts of this clonotype. The chain carries TRBV24-1 and TRBJ2-4; D is perhaps TRBD1 (6 bases). The V end was cut by 7 bases, the J end by 9 bases, with 15 bases between. This CDR3 spans 13 amino acids. Germline V gene sequence: CDR1 KGHDR, CDR2 SFDVKD. CDR3 nucleotide sequence: TGTGCCACCAGCCCCAACAGGGACGGCATTCAGTACTTC. Its translation is CATSPNRDGIQYF.

This chain uses TRBV7-9 with TRBJ1-6; 10 bases line up with TRBD1. Germline V lookup: CDR1 SEHNR, CDR2 FQNEAQ (reference sequence). V trimming: 2 bases; J trimming: 8 bases; junction bases outside the gene matches: 6. The CDR3 has 16 residues. DNA for the CDR3: TGTGCCAGCAGCTTAAGAGCCGGGACAGGGGATTCACCCCTCCACTTT. This encodes CASSLRAGTGDSPLHF.

Concerning this clonotype: This clone may be a read error of a much larger clone one base away. The V and J genes are TRBV12-3 or TRBV12-4 and TRBJ2-3; D gene uncertain. This CDR3 is built from 16 residues. In DNA form, the CDR3 reads TGTGCCAGCAGTTTGCGCAGCTCGTCGGGCACATATACGCAGTATTTT. This encodes CASSLRSSSGTYTQYF.

The table lists this clonotype with a few counts. The rearrangement links TRBV5-5 to TRBJ1-2, with a possible D match to TRBD1 (5 bases). Germline CDR1 is SGHKS and CDR2 is YYEKEE (reference sequence). CDR3 length equals 16 residues. Between the trimmed V and J ends, which lost 9 bases and 8 bases, there was a span of 29 bases. CDR3 sequence: CATTWGLHRTADGYTF. In nucleotides, the CDR3 is TGTGCCACCACTTGGGGACTCCACCGGACCGCGGACGGCTACACCTTC.

V gene TRBV20-1 combines with J gene TRBJ1-2; D is unresolved. The CDR3 sequence is 10 residues long. Germline-derived CDR1 and CDR2 are DFQATT and SNEGSKA (reference sequence). Trimming removed 5 bases at V and 4 bases at J, with 5 bases between. DNA for the CDR3: TGCAGTGCTCCCGTCTATGGCTACACCTTC. It specifies CSAPVYGYTF.

J is TRBJ2-3 and V is TRBV7-9, with D perhaps given as TRBD1 or TRBD2 (5 bases each). Between the trimmed V and J ends, which lost 5 bases and 1 base, there was a span of 16 bases. The CDR3 consists of 16 residues. The germline CDR1 and CDR2 sequences are SEHNR and FQNEAQ (reference sequence). CDR3 region: CASSNSLRDRTDTQYF. The CDR3 DNA sequence: TGTGCCAGCAGCAACTCTTTGAGGGACCGCACAGATACGCAGTATTTT.

This clonotype has a handful of counts. V and J are TRBV5-1 and TRBJ2-2; D is uncertain. Germline values: CDR1 SGHRS, CDR2 YFSETQ. V was pared by 4 bases and J by 2 bases, with 12 bases between. The CDR3 totals 15 residues. CDR3 coding DNA: TGCGCCAGCAGCCCTTCCCTGGGAAACACCGGGGAGCTGTTTTTT. Its translation is CASSPSLGNTGELFF.

This clonotype has a single count. Since no conserved phenylalanine or tryptophan closes the CDR3, a read error is the likely cause. The chain uses TRBV5-1 and TRBJ1-2; 8 bases are shared with TRBD1. The V gene's germline CDR1 is SGHRS and CDR2 YFSETQ. V lost 3 bases and J lost 7; bases outside the gene matches: 8. This CDR3 is 14 amino acids long. The CDR3 nucleotides read TGCGCCAGCAGCTACCCGGACAGGGAAGGTGGCTACACCTAC. This gives the protein CASSYPDREGGYTY.

This chain connects TRBV5-1 to TRBJ2-3, with 7 positions matching TRBD2. The germline V gene has CDR1 SGHRS and CDR2 YFSETQ. This CDR3 is 15 amino acids long. The trim removed 7 bases at V and 0 bases at J, leaving 8 bases unmatched. The CDR3 loop is CASHLAEPSTDTQYF. The CDR3 DNA follows: TGCGCCAGCCATCTAGCGGAGCCAAGCACAGATACGCAGTATTTT.

This clonotype was seen a handful of times. The CDR3 DNA follows: TGCGCCAGCAGCTTGAGTGGGACTAGCGGGAGTGGCTACAATGAGCAGTTCTTC. Its translation is CASSLSGTSGSGYNEQFF. The chain recombines TRBV5-1 with TRBJ2-1; 14 bases line up with TRBD2. With V trimmed by 1 base and J by 3 bases, 6 bases remained unmatched. CDR3 length equals 18 residues. Per the germline V gene, CDR1 is SGHRS and CDR2 is YFSETQ.

The chain recombines TRBV11-2 with TRBJ1-4; D unclear. The V end lost 3 bases, the J end lost 7 bases, and 15 bases lay between the germline ends. The germline gives CDR1 SGHAT, CDR2 FQNNGV. This CDR3 has 15 residues. CDR3 region: CASSLHNLPGEKLFF. DNA of the CDR3: TGTGCCAGCAGCTTGCACAACCTCCCGGGTGAAAAACTGTTTTTT.

In its sample, this clonotype was seen many times. The chain uses TRBV7-7 and TRBJ2-1, with D possibly matching TRBD1 (5 bases). Between the trimmed V and J ends, which lost 3 bases and 0 bases, there was a span of 6 bases. The CDR3 has 14 amino acids. Germline assignment: CDR1 SSHAT and CDR2 FNYEAQ (reference sequence). The CDR3 DNA sequence: TGTGCCAGCAGCTTGGGGCGCTCCTACAATGAGCAGTTCTTC. It codes for CASSLGRSYNEQFF.

A few counts support this clonotype. The rearrangement joins TRBV7-2 to TRBJ1-5; tentative D call: TRBD1 (5 bases). Looked up from germline, CDR1 is SGHTA and CDR2 is FQGNSA. The CDR3 has 14 residues. V lost 4 bases and J 7 bases, leaving 14 bases between the germline ends. This CDR3 reads CASSSISWGQPQHF. CDR3 DNA: TGTGCCAGCAGCTCCATATCCTGGGGGCAGCCCCAGCATTTT.

This clonotype was counted a few times. The V gene is TRBV9, the J gene TRBJ2-5; a weak D match, TRBD1 (5 bases). The germline V and J ends were trimmed by 0 bases and 2 bases, with 11 bases remaining between them. The CDR3 covers 15 residues. CDR1 and CDR2 from the germline V gene are SGDLS and YYNGEE. CDR3 coding DNA: TGTGCCAGCAGCGTAGGGCAGGGCGCTCAAGAGACCCAGTACTTC. Its translation: CASSVGQGAQETQYF.

This clonotype has only a few counts. The V and J genes are TRBV7-9 and TRBJ1-1; D gene ambiguous. V gave up 5 bases and J gave up 3 bases, with 16 bases separating them. This CDR3 is built from 15 residues. Per germline, CDR1 SEHNR and CDR2 FQNEAQ (reference sequence). CDR3 amino acids: CASSLSGPSYTEAFF. DNA of the CDR3: TGTGCCAGCAGCCTTTCTGGCCCCTCTTACACTGAAGCTTTCTTT.

The chain couples TRBV11-2 to TRBJ2-3, with D perhaps matching TRBD1 (5 bases). The CDR3 consists of 15 residues. From germline, CDR1 is SGHAT and CDR2 FQNNGV. Between the trimmed V and J ends, which lost 3 bases and 3 bases, there was a span of 13 bases. The CDR3 DNA is TGTGCCAGCAGCTTGTGGCAGGGAAGAACAGATACGCAGTATTTT. As protein: CASSLWQGRTDTQYF.

This clonotype has a count of ten or more. This chain connects TRBV7-9 to TRBJ2-3; no reliable D call. From germline, CDR1 is SEHNR and CDR2 FQNEAQ (reference sequence). The CDR3 sequence is 12 residues long. Trimming shortened V by 4 bases and J by 6 bases, and 8 bases separated the two germline ends. The CDR3 is CASSSPQDTQYF. The CDR3 DNA reads as TGTGCCAGCAGCTCCCCCCAGGATACGCAGTATTTT.

This clonotype came up a few times. The chain is built from TRBV10-3 and TRBJ1-2, with 7 bases lining up with TRBD1. The CDR3 has 14 amino acids. Germline CDR1 reads ENHRY; CDR2 reads SYGVKD. The junction had 11 bases not matched to a gene; V was cut back by 5 bases and J by 8 bases. The CDR3 nucleotides are TGTGCCATCAGTATCGCTGGGGACAGAACGGGCTACACCTTC. Protein sequence: CAISIAGDRTGYTF.

The J gene is TRBJ2-3, the V gene TRBV3-1, with 10 positions matching TRBD2. The V and J ends lost 4 bases and 3 bases, in that order; junction bases with no gene match: 7. Germline-derived CDR1 and CDR2 are LGHDT and YNNKEL (reference sequence). CDR3 length equals 16 residues. Written as DNA, the CDR3 is TGTGCCAGCAGCCCCCCGGCTAGCGGGAGAACAGATACGCAGTATTTT. It yields the protein CASSPPASGRTDTQYF.

There are a few counts of this clonotype. The V call is TRBV5-1, the J call TRBJ1-2; no definite D call. This CDR3 comprises 14 residues. Germline V gene data show CDR1 as SGHRS and CDR2 as YFSETQ. The germline V and J ends were trimmed by 1 base and 3 bases, with 10 bases remaining between them. CDR3 amino acids: CASSLMDGDYGYTF. CDR3 nucleotide sequence: TGCGCCAGCAGCTTGATGGACGGAGACTATGGCTACACCTTC.

This clonotype was seen more than once but under ten times. This chain links TRBV29-1 with TRBJ2-3; 13 nucleotides agree with TRBD2. With 5 bases clipped from V and 10 bases from J, the junction kept 9 bases outside the gene matches. The CDR3 totals 14 residues. Germline-derived CDR1 and CDR2 are SQVTM and ANQGSEA. Here the CDR3 DNA reads TGCAGCGTTACGGGACTAGCGGGACTTTTGGCGCAGTATTTT. It is translated as CSVTGLAGLLAQYF.

V and J are TRBV5-1 and TRBJ1-1; 7 nucleotides match TRBD1. In germline, CDR1 is SGHRS, CDR2 YFSETQ. The junction had 8 bases not matched to a gene; V was cut back by 4 bases and J by 2 bases. CDR3 size: 15 residues. The CDR3 protein is CASSGGDRENTEAFF. In nucleotides, the CDR3 is TGCGCCAGCAGCGGGGGAGACAGGGAAAACACTGAAGCTTTCTTT.

This clonotype was detected a few times. The chain has TRBV7-9 and TRBJ2-1, with 7 bases lining up with TRBD2. V lost 5 bases to trimming and J lost 6 bases; unmatched junction nucleotides: 4. The CDR3 runs 13 residues. The V gene's germline CDR1 is SEHNR and CDR2 FQNEAQ (reference sequence). Here the CDR3 reads CASSRGRGNEQFF. The CDR3 bases are TGTGCCAGCAGCCGCGGGAGAGGCAATGAGCAGTTCTTC.

This clonotype was detected a few times. The chain is built from TRBV7-2 and TRBJ2-4, with 12 bases matching TRBD2. The J segment lost 2 bases and the V segment lost 5 bases, leaving 7 bases of the junction unmatched. The germline V gene encodes CDR1 SGHTA and CDR2 FQGNSA. The CDR3 has 17 residues. The CDR3: CASSARLAGATKNIQYF. The DNA of the CDR3 is TGTGCCAGCAGCGCCAGACTAGCGGGAGCCACCAAAAACATTCAGTACTTC.

This clonotype was recorded only once. CDR3 sequence reads: CASSLLLAQGAMNEQFF. CDR3 bases: TGTGCCAGCAGTTTACTTTTGGCTCAGGGGGCGATGAATGAGCAGTTCTTC. The chain links TRBV27 to TRBJ2-1; 8 bases match TRBD1. The germline CDR1 and CDR2 sequences are MNHEY and SMNVEV (reference sequence). CDR3 length equals 17 residues. Losses at the gene ends were 2 bases for V and 7 bases for J; bases not matched to a gene: 13.

A few counts support this clonotype. The chain couples TRBV6-1 to TRBJ2-1; 10 bases are a match to TRBD2. Germline CDR1 and CDR2: MNHNS and SASEGT. V lost 10 bases and J lost 3; bases outside the gene matches: 6. This CDR3 spans 14 amino acids. Written as DNA, the CDR3 is TGTGCCATCATGCCTAGCGGGGGCTACAATGAGCAGTTCTTC. This encodes CAIMPSGGYNEQFF.